This note documents a single T cell receptor (beta chain) sequence. Its cognate antigen is unknown. Building the TCR beta libraries relied on iRepertoire HTBI primers, and CDR3 regions underwent Arm-PCR. Per the study methods: Among the samples, 60 to 75 TRBV and some 13 TRBJ segments were identified. MiXCR, run by TCRdb on the multiplex PCR reads, gives a single entry per CDR3 protein. TCRdb, rather than the study authors, made the V and J calls. The data contain 400,000 to 500,000 distinct CDR3 sequences, roughly 15% of them singletons. CDR1 and CDR2 from the germline V gene are SGHNT and YYREEE (reference sequence). The CDR3 totals 17 residues. Germline trimming cut 4 bases from V and 3 bases from J; bases unmatched to any gene: 9. This sample stems from a study of regulatory T cells in long-lasting Graves disease. Across the whole study: For under 3 months, newly diagnosed Graves' patients had been taking antithyroid drugs.

As for time point: newly diagnosed GD, antithyroid drugs for less than 3 months. The TCR library was made from RNA that had been extracted from PBMCs in TRIzol. Findings of the study overall: Persistent disease was characterized by preferential usage of TRBV28, TRBJ1-2 and TRBJ2-5.

These same data were also listed under a study on T cells in Graves' hyperthyroidism and ophthalmopathy. As that study records: Using the HTBI primer set, a first-round RT-PCR was run on the TCR CDR3.

This material consisted of peripheral blood mononuclear cells (PBMCs), taken at new diagnosis, from a patient treated with antithyroid drugs. The TCR was taken from a woman between 50 and 59 years old with Graves disease. The J gene is TRBJ2-7, the V gene TRBV5-4; 14 bases match TRBD2. The CDR3 region has the DNA TGTGCCAGCAGCCCGGGGACTAGCGGGAGTGTTAGCTACGAGCAGTACTTC. This encodes CASSPGTSGSVSYEQYF. The complete variable domain, with remaining parts taken from reference TRBV5-4 and TRBJ2-7, reads ETGVTQSPTHLIKTRGQQVTLRCSSQSGHNTVSWYQQALGQGPQFIFQYYREEENGRGNFPPRFSGLQFPNYSSELNVNALELDDSALYLCASSPGTSGSVSYEQYFGPGTRLTVT.